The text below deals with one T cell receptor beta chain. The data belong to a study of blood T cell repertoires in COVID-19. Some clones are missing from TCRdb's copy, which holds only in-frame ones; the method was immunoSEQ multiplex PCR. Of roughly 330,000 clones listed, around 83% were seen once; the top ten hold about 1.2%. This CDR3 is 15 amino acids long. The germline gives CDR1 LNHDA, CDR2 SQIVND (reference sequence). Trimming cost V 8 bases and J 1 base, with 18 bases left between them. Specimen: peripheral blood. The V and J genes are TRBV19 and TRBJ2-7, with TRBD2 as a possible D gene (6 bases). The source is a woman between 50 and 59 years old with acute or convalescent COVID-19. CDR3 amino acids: CASQPLVGGSYEQYV. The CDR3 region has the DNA TGTGCCAGTCAACCCCTTGTTGGGGGGTCCTACGAGCAGTACGTC.